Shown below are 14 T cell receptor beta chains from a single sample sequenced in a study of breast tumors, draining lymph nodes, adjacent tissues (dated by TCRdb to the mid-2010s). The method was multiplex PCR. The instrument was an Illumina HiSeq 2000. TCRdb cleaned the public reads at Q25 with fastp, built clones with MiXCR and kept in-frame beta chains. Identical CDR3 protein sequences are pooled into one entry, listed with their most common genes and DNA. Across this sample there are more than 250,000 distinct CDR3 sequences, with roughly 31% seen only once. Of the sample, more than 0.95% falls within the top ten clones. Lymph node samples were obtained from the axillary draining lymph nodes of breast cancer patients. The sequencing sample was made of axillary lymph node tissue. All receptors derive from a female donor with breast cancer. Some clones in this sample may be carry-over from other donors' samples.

The CDR3 loop is CSASKDRVGNQPQHF. CDR3 coding DNA: TGCAGTGCTTCCAAGGACAGGGTTGGCAATCAGCCCCAGCATTTT. The chain couples TRBV20-1 to TRBJ1-5; 8 nucleotides match TRBD1. The CDR3 sequence is 15 residues long. Losses at the gene ends were 5 bases for V and 2 bases for J; bases not matched to a gene: 8. Germline CDR1 DFQATT, CDR2 SNEGSKA (reference sequence).

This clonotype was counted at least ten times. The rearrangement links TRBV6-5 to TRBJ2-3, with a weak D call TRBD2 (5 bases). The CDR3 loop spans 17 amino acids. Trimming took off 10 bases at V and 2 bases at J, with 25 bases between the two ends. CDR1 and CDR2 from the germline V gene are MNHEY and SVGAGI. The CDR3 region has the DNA TGTGCCAACGTAGACGGTGGAGTAGCTAGCTACACAGATACGCAGTATTTT. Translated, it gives CANVDGGVASYTDTQYF.

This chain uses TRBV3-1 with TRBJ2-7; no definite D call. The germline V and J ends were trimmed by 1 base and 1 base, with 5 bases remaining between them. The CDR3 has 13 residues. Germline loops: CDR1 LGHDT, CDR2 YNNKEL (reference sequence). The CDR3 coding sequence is TGTGCCAGCAGCCAAGGAATGTCCTACGAGCAGTACTTC. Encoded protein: CASSQGMSYEQYF.

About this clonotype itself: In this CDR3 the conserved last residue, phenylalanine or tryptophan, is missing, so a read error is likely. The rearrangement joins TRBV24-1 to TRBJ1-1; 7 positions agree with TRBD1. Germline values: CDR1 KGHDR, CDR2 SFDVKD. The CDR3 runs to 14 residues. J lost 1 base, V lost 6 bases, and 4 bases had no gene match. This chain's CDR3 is CATSPGQRNTEAFS. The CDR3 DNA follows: TGTGCCACCAGTCCGGGACAGCGGAACACTGAAGCTTTCTCT.

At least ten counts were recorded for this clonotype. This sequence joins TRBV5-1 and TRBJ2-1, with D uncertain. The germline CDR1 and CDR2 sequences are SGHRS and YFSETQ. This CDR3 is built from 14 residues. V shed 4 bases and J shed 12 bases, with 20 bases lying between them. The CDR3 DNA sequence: TGCGCCAGCAGCCTGAAATCGACACCTAGTTGGCAGTTCTTC. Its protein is CASSLKSTPSWQFF. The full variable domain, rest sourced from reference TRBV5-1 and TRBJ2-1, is KAGVTQTPRYLIKTRGQQVTLSCSPISGHRSVSWYQQTPGQGLQFLFEYFSETQRNKGNFPGRFSGRQFSNSRSEMNVSTLELGDSALYLCASSLKSTPSWQFFGPGTRLTVL.

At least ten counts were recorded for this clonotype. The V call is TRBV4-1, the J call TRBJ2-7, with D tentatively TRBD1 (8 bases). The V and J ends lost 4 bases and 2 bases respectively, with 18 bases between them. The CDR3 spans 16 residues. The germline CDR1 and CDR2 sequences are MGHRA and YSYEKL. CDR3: CASSRHRGGQTYEQYF. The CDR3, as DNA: TGCGCCAGCAGCCGGCACAGGGGGGGGCAAACCTACGAGCAGTACTTC.

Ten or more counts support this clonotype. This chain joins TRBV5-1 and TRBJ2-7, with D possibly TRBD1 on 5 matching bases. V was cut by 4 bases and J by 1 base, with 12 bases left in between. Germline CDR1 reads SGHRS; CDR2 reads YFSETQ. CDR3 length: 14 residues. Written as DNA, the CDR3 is TGCGCCAGCAGCCCAATTCAGGGTTCCTACGAGCAGTACTTC. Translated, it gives CASSPIQGSYEQYF. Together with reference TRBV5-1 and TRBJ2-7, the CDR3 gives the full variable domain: KAGVTQTPRYLIKTRGQQVTLSCSPISGHRSVSWYQQTPGQGLQFLFEYFSETQRNKGNFPGRFSGRQFSNSRSEMNVSTLELGDSALYLCASSPIQGSYEQYFGPGTRLTVT.

The CDR3 DNA follows: TGTGCCAGCAGCTTAGGGGCAGGGGGTGCGACCCAGTACTTC. It yields the protein CASSLGAGGATQYF. The chain carries TRBV7-6 and TRBJ2-5; TRBD1 agrees at 7 bases. The CDR3 is 14 amino acids. V lost 1 base and J lost 7; bases outside the gene matches: 6. Germline V gene sequence: CDR1 SGHVS, CDR2 FNYEAQ.

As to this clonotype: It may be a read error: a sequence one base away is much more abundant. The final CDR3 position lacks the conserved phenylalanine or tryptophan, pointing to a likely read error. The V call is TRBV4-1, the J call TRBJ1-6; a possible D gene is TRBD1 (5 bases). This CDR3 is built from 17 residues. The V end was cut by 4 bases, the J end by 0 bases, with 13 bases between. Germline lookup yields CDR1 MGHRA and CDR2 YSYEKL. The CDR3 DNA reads TGCGCCAGCAGCCGCAGGGTAACAAGCTCCTATAATTCACCCCTCCACCTT. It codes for CASSRRVTSSYNSPLHL.

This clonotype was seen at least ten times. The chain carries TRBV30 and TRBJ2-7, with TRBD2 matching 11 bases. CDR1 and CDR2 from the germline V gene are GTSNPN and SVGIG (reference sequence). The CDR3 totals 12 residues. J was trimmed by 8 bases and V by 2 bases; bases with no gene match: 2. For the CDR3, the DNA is TGTGCCTGGAGTCCTAGCGGGAGGCAGCAGTACTTC. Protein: CAWSPSGRQQYF.

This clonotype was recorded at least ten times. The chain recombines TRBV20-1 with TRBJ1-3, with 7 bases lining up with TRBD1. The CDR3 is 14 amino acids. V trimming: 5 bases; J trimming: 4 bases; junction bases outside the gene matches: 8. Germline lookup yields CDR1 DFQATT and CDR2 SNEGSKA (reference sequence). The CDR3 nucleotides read TGCAGTGCTTTAACAGGGGCCTCCGGAAACACCATATATTTT. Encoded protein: CSALTGASGNTIYF.

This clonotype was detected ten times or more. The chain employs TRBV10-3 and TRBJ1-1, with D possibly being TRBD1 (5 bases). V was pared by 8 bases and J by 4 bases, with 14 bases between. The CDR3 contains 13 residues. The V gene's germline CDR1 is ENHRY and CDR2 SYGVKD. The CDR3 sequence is CAISVLGGTEAFF. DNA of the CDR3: TGTGCCATCTCGGTACTGGGGGGCACTGAAGCTTTCTTT.

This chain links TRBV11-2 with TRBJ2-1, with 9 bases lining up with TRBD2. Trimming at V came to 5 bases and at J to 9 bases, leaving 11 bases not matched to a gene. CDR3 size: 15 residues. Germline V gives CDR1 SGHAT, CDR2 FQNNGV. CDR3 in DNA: TGTGCCAGCAGCCTATTGGGACTAGCAGACGGTGAGCAGTTCTTC. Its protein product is CASSLLGLADGEQFF.

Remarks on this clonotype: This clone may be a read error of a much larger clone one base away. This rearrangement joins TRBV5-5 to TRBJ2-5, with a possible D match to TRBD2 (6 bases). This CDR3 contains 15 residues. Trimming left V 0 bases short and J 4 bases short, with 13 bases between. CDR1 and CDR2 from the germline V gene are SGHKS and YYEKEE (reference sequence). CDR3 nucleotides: TGTGCCAGCAGCTTGGGTGGGGCGGAGGGAGAGACCCAGTACTTC. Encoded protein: CASSLGGAEGETQYF. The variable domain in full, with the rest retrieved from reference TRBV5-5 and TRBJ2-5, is DAGVTQSPTHLIKTRGQQVTLRCSPISGHKSVSWYQQVLGQGPQFIFQYYEKEERGRGNFPDRFSARQFPNYSSELNVNALLLGDSALYLCASSLGGAEGETQYFGPGTRLLVL.